This T cell receptor beta chain came from a study of T cells in Graves' hyperthyroidism and ophthalmopathy. This clonotype was seen many times. The V gene lost 0 bases and the J gene lost 4 bases, with 31 bases spanning the gap. The CDR3 totals 21 residues. Germline values: CDR1 SGHRS, CDR2 YFSETQ. From RNA transcripts, TCR beta CDR3 regions were amplified. During a first-round RT-PCR of the TCR CDR3, the HTBI primer set was used. TCRdb reanalysed the multiplex PCR reads using MiXCR and keeps one entry per CDR3 protein. The sample includes 250,000 to 300,000 distinct CDR3 sequences, 13% to 15% of them seen just once. The blood sample predates any ophthalmopathy symptoms, coming from first hyperthyroidism diagnosis.

Sequencing was performed on blood. The chain carries TRBV5-1 and TRBJ1-1; D remains unclear. This receptor was taken from a woman aged 40 to 50 with Graves' hyperthyroidism that later progressed to Graves' ophthalmopathy. The CDR3 sequence: CASSLDYRRKGDGLLSTEAFF. For the CDR3, the DNA is TGCGCCAGCAGCTTGGACTACCGGCGTAAAGGAGACGGTTTATTGAGCACTGAAGCTTTCTTT.